This T cell receptor (beta chain) came from a study of blood T cells in healthy people across ages. Study-level findings and limits: Unknown donor CMV status possibly confounded expanded clonotype changes.

CDR3 length: 14 amino acids. V dropped 2 bases and J dropped 5 bases, with 9 bases sitting between them. Germline V gives CDR1 MNHNY, CDR2 SVGAGI (reference sequence). A second PCR, run for 7 to 11 cycles, used a sample-barcoded 5' primer plus a J-beta primer mix. One entry per CDR3 protein, called by TCRdb with MiXCR from the 5' RACE reads. The sample carries roughly 700,000 distinct CDR3 sequences, approximately 25% recorded once. Drawing of peripheral blood yielded roughly 9.8 milliliters from each donor. With respect to this clonotype: The antigen is unknown.

These records were also assigned to another study, of T cells of mothers and their children.

The receptor was derived from a boy younger than 18 in good health. The gene calls are TRBV6-6 and TRBJ1-4; TRBD1 might be the D (6 bases). The specimen sequenced was blood. CDR3 nucleotides: TGTGCCAGCAGTTACCCCGGACAGAATGAAAAACTGTTTTTT. Translation gives CASSYPGQNEKLFF.